This record concerns one TCR beta chain sequence. This entry belongs to a study of blood T cell repertoires in COVID-19. Trimming took off 6 bases at V and 1 base at J, with 9 bases between the two ends. CDR3 length equals 13 residues. The germline V gene has CDR1 MNHEY and CDR2 SVGAGI. Some clones are missing from TCRdb's copy, which holds only in-frame ones; the method was immunoSEQ multiplex PCR. The table includes approximately 250,000 clones, 85% detected once. Seattle-derived patients entered the study during active infection and were followed longitudinally. This chain links TRBV6-5 with TRBJ1-1; D is unresolved. The clonotype was recovered from a man over 45 with COVID-19, enrolled during active disease. The sample consisted of peripheral blood. The CDR3: CASSPPGNTEAFF. In DNA form, the CDR3 reads TGTGCCAGCAGCCCGCCAGGGAACACTGAAGCTTTCTTT.